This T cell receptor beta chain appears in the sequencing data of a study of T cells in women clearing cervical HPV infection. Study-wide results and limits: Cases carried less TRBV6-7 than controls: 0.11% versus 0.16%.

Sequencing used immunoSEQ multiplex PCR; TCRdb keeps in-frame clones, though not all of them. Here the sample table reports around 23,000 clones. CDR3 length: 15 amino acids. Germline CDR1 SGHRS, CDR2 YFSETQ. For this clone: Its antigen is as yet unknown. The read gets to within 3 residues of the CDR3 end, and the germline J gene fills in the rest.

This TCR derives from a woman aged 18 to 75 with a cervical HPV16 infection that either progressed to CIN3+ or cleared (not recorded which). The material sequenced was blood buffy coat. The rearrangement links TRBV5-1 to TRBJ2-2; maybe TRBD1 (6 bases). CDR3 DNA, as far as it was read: TGCGCCAGCAGACGAAACCGGGACACGAATGAAAAG. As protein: CASRRNRDTNEK. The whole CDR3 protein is CASRRNRDTNEKLFF.